The clone carrying this TCR beta chain was observed at least ten times. Its antigen is still unknown. The sample belongs to a study of CD8 T cells in ankylosing spondylitis. Overall study results and limits: Reportedly, significant enrichment of disease-linked clones occurred in matched ankylosing spondylitis synovial fluid. CD8+ by phenotype, disease-linked clones were relatively rare in peripheral blood.

CDR3 length: 14 amino acids. CDR1 is SGDLS, CDR2 YYNGEE, per germline. V lost 0 bases, J lost 5 bases, and 9 bases lay in between. Researchers built TCR beta libraries using quantitative 5'-RACE with molecular barcodes. TCRdb reanalysed the 5' RACE reads using MiXCR and keeps one entry per CDR3 protein. This sample has 40,000 to 50,000 distinct CDR3 sequences, with 4% found just once. The TCR comes from a female donor with ankylosing spondylitis or in good health (not recorded which). The specimen sequenced was blood, either unsorted or a sorted T cell fraction (not recorded which). V gene TRBV9 combines with J gene TRBJ2-1; D not resolved. In DNA, the CDR3 is TGTGCCAGCAGCGTAGGAGGATGGAACAATGAGCAGTTCTTC. This sequence encodes CASSVGGWNNEQFF.